Below, 21 T cell receptor beta chains from the same sample are listed, as sequenced in a study of cytomegalovirus exposure and HLA in healthy donors. The PCR used 60 Vbeta and 13 Jbeta primers. The assay was immunoSEQ multiplex PCR, and TCRdb's table has in-frame clones only and misses some. The data show fewer than 110,000 clones, roughly 80% seen once. Sequencing used PBMCs. The source of these receptors is a man younger than 45 in good health and CMV-seronegative.

The chain employs TRBV30 and TRBJ2-2, with a possible D match to TRBD2 (5 bases). CDR3 size: 15 residues. CDR1 and CDR2 (germline): GTSNPN, SVGIG (reference sequence). V was cut by 1 base and J by 7 bases, with 16 bases left in between. CDR3 nucleotide sequence: TGTGCCTGGAGTGGTTTGACTATGAATCTCGGGGAGCTGTTTTTT. Its translation is CAWSGLTMNLGELFF.

The V and J genes are TRBV4-1 and TRBJ1-1; D is unresolved. V lost 2 bases to trimming and J lost 3 bases, with 16 bases between them. In germline, CDR1 is MGHRA, CDR2 YSYEKL. CDR3 length: 16 amino acids. DNA of the CDR3: TGCGCCAGCAGCCAATTCTTTGGAACGGGAGACACTGAAGCTTTCTTT. It yields the protein CASSQFFGTGDTEAFF.

The rearrangement uses TRBV29-1 and TRBJ1-2, with a weak D call TRBD1 (5 bases). CDR1 is SQVTM and CDR2 is ANQGSEA in the germline V gene. This CDR3 has 15 amino acids. V dropped 0 bases and J dropped 6 bases, with 17 bases sitting between them. CDR3 bases: TGCAGCGTTGAAGATATGTGGGCAGGGTCCGATGGCTACACCTTC. Amino acids: CSVEDMWAGSDGYTF.

This clone showed up just a few times. This chain joins TRBV6-5 and TRBJ1-2; a possible D gene is TRBD1 (5 bases). Trimming took off 6 bases at V and 6 bases at J, with 11 bases between the two ends. The CDR3 extends over 12 amino acids. Germline loops: CDR1 MNHEY, CDR2 SVGAGI. The CDR3 sequence: CASRRTDNGYTF. CDR3 DNA sequence: TGTGCCAGCAGACGAACGGACAATGGCTACACCTTC.

CDR3 residues: CAISDKGAGNEQFF. The CDR3 DNA follows: TGTGCCATCAGTGATAAGGGGGCGGGAAATGAGCAGTTCTTC. The genes are TRBV10-3 and TRBJ2-1, with TRBD1 as a possible D gene (7 bases). CDR3 length equals 14 residues. V lost 3 bases and J 7 bases, leaving 13 bases between the germline ends. The germline gives CDR1 ENHRY, CDR2 SYGVKD.

This clone came up a few times. The chain couples TRBV7-8 to TRBJ1-5, with 8 bases lining up with TRBD1. Germline V CDR1 and CDR2: SGHVS, FQNEAQ. This CDR3 spans 15 amino acids. Trimming cost V 5 bases and J 3 bases; bases outside gene matches: 6. CDR3 in amino acids: CASSGRTGFNQPQHF. As DNA, the CDR3 is TGTGCCAGCAGCGGTCGGACAGGGTTCAATCAGCCCCAGCATTTT.

The chain has TRBV2 and TRBJ1-6; D not certain. The germline CDR1 and CDR2 sequences are SNHLY and FYNNEI. Trimming left V 7 bases short and J 9 bases short, with 10 bases between. The CDR3 extends over 12 amino acids. The CDR3 DNA follows: TGTGCCAGCACGAGCGAACGTTCACCCCTCCACTTT. It specifies CASTSERSPLHF.

The J gene is TRBJ1-2, the V gene TRBV16; D is ambiguous. Between the trimmed V and J ends, which lost 2 bases and 4 bases, there was a span of 17 bases. The germline V gene encodes CDR1 KGHSY and CDR2 FQNENV. The CDR3 runs 16 residues. CDR3 in amino acids: CASSQGQAMRSYGYTF. The CDR3 DNA reads as TGTGCCAGCAGCCAAGGTCAGGCCATGCGTAGCTATGGCTACACCTTC.

The V call is TRBV5-1, the J call TRBJ1-1, with TRBD1 matching over 7 bases. This CDR3 comprises 13 residues. Losses at the gene ends were 4 bases for V and 6 bases for J; bases not matched to a gene: 6. Per the germline V gene, CDR1 is SGHRS and CDR2 is YFSETQ. For the CDR3, the DNA is TGCGCCAGCAGCCCGGGGCAGGGGGCTGAAGCTTTCTTT. It specifies CASSPGQGAEAFF.

The CDR3 bases are TGTGCCAGCAGACAGGGATCCTACGAGCAGTACTTC. Amino acid sequence: CASRQGSYEQYF. The rearrangement joins TRBV7-8 to TRBJ2-7; weak D call: TRBD1 (6 bases). There are 12 residues in the CDR3. Germline CDR1 reads SGHVS; CDR2 reads FQNEAQ. Trimming cost V 6 bases and J 1 base, with 7 bases left between them. Full variable domain (missing parts from reference TRBV7-8 and TRBJ2-7): GAGVSQSPRYKVAKRGQDVALRCDPISGHVSLFWYQQALGQGPEFLTYFQNEAQLDKSGLPSDRFFAERPEGSVSTLKIQRTQQEDSAVYLCASRQGSYEQYFGPGTRLTVT.

The chain joins TRBV30 to TRBJ1-2; 8 bases agree with TRBD1. The trim removed 3 bases at V and 4 bases at J, leaving 4 bases unmatched. Germline V gene sequence: CDR1 GTSNPN, CDR2 SVGIG (reference sequence). The CDR3 is made up of 13 amino acids. The CDR3 DNA sequence: TGTGCCTGGAGCACAGACAGGGGCTATGGCTACACCTTC. Translation: CAWSTDRGYGYTF.

V and J are TRBV5-6 and TRBJ2-2; 11 bases fit TRBD2. The ends lost 4 bases at V and 6 bases at J; junction bases unmatched: 2. The V gene's germline CDR1 is SGHDT and CDR2 YYEEEE. The CDR3 has 14 residues. In nucleotides, the CDR3 is TGTGCCAGCAGCCAGGGACTAGCGGCCGGGGAGCTGTTTTTT. Residues: CASSQGLAAGELFF.

This chain joins TRBV10-3 and TRBJ1-5, with no clear D. The CDR3 extends over 13 amino acids. Trimming took 0 bases from V and 4 from J, leaving 4 bases between them. CDR1 and CDR2 (germline): ENHRY, SYGVKD. CDR3 in DNA: TGTGCCATCAGTGAGTCGTCGAATCAGCCCCAGCATTTT. Amino acid sequence: CAISESSNQPQHF.

The chain uses TRBV19 and TRBJ2-3, with 8 nucleotides matching TRBD2. Germline V gene sequence: CDR1 LNHDA, CDR2 SQIVND (reference sequence). V dropped 3 bases and J dropped 5; count of bases not matched to a gene: 1. The CDR3 totals 13 residues. The CDR3 protein is CASSMLAGDTQYF. CDR3 nucleotides: TGTGCCAGTAGTATGCTAGCGGGAGATACGCAGTATTTT.

This clone came up a few times. The CDR3 spells CASRLETGVVNEQFF. CDR3 nucleotide sequence: TGTGCCAGCAGGTTGGAGACAGGGGTAGTGAATGAGCAGTTCTTC. The genes are TRBV2 and TRBJ2-1, with 8 bases that match TRBD1. CDR1 and CDR2 (germline): SNHLY, FYNNEI. The CDR3 runs 15 residues. Trimming cost V 6 bases and J 7 bases; bases outside gene matches: 11.

This clone was seen once. The chain carries TRBV5-4 and TRBJ1-2, with D tentatively TRBD1 (5 bases). This CDR3 is built from 14 residues. The germline CDR1 and CDR2 sequences are SGHNT and YYREEE (reference sequence). Trimming left V 6 bases short and J 5 bases short, with 17 bases between. The CDR3 DNA reads as TGTGCCAGCACCCACCCGGGACTAGGATATGGCTACACCTTC. Amino acid sequence: CASTHPGLGYGYTF.

J is TRBJ1-4 and V is TRBV15; perhaps TRBD1 as D (5 bases). Trimming removed 0 bases at V and 2 bases at J, with 10 bases between. This CDR3 region has 16 residues. Germline CDR1 reads LNHNV; CDR2 reads YYDKDF (reference sequence). CDR3 protein: CATSRDHPGTNEKLFF. Here the CDR3 DNA reads TGTGCCACCAGCAGAGATCACCCAGGGACTAATGAAAAACTGTTTTTT.

J is TRBJ1-5 and V is TRBV5-8; D is ambiguous. Trimming shortened V by 4 bases and J by 1 base, and 12 bases separated the two germline ends. CDR1 SGHTS and CDR2 YDEGEE come from the germline V gene. The CDR3 is 15 amino acids. The CDR3 loop is CASSALWESNQPQHF. The CDR3 region has the DNA TGTGCCAGCAGCGCCCTTTGGGAGAGCAATCAGCCCCAGCATTTT. The full variable domain, with the rest looked up from reference TRBV5-8 and TRBJ1-5, is EAGVTQSPTHLIKTRGQQATLRCSPISGHTSVYWYQQALGLGLQFLLWYDEGEERNRGNFPPRFSGRQFPNYSSELNVNALELEDSALYLCASSALWESNQPQHFGDGTRLSIL.

The genes are TRBV5-4 and TRBJ2-3; TRBD2 agrees at 14 bases. The CDR3 length is 18 residues. Per the germline V gene, CDR1 is SGHNT and CDR2 is YYREEE (reference sequence). Germline trimming cut 3 bases from V and 5 bases from J; bases unmatched to any gene: 11. Here the CDR3 DNA reads TGTGCCAGCAGCTCCTTTGGAGGGACTAGCGGGAGTCAAGATACGCAGTATTTT. Its protein product is CASSSFGGTSGSQDTQYF. Together with reference TRBV5-4 and TRBJ2-3, the CDR3 gives the full variable domain: ETGVTQSPTHLIKTRGQQVTLRCSSQSGHNTVSWYQQALGQGPQFIFQYYREEENGRGNFPPRFSGLQFPNYSSELNVNALELDDSALYLCASSSFGGTSGSQDTQYFGPGTRLTVL.

This chain connects TRBV2 to TRBJ1-2; TRBD1 agrees at 10 bases. Germline V lookup: CDR1 SNHLY, CDR2 FYNNEI. The junction had 7 bases not matched to a gene; V was cut back by 4 bases and J by 8 bases. This CDR3 region has 14 residues. The CDR3 protein is CASSGMGQGPGYTF. As DNA, the CDR3 is TGTGCCAGCAGTGGAATGGGACAGGGGCCCGGCTACACCTTC.

This clone is categorized as medium-sized. The chain carries TRBV4-1 and TRBJ2-1, with D possibly TRBD1 on 5 matching bases. Germline CDR1 reads MGHRA; CDR2 reads YSYEKL. This CDR3 has 16 residues. Trimming pared 0 bases from V and 0 bases from J, leaving 9 bases between. The CDR3 here is CASSQDQGSSYNEQFF. CDR3 sequence (DNA): TGCGCCAGCAGCCAAGACCAGGGCAGCTCCTACAATGAGCAGTTCTTC.